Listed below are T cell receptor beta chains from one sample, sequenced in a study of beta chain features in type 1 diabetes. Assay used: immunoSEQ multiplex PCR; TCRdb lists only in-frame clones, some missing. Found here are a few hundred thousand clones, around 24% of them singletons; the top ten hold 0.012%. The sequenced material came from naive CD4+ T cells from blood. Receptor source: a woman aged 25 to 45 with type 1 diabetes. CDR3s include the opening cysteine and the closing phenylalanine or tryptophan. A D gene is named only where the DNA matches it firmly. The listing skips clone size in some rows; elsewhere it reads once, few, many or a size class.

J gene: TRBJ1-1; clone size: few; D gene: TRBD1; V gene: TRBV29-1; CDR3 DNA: TGCAGCGTCGAGACAGGGGTGAACACTGAAGCTTTCTTT; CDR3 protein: CSVETGVNTEAFF
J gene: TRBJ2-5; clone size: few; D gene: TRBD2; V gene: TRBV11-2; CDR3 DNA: TGTGCCAGCAGCCCGCGTCCGACGGGAGGGCACTACTTC; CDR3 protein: CASSPRPTGGHYF
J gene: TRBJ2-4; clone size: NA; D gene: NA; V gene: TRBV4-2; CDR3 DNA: TGTGCCAGCAGCCAAGACCCGGTCTATCATATCGACATTCAGTACTTC; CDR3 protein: CASSQDPVYHIDIQYF
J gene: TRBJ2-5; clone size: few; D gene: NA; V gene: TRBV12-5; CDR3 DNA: TGTGCTAGTGGTTTGGACGGCCAAGAGACCCAGTACTTC; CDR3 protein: CASGLDGQETQYF
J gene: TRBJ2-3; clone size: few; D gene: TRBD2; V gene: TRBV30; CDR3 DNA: TGTGCCTTTACTGGGCTAGCGGGGCAGACAGATACGCAGTATTTT; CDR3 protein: CAFTGLAGQTDTQYF
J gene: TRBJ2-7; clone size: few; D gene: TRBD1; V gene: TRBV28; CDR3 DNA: TGTGCCAGCACCGACAGGGGGGCCTACGAGCAGTACTTC; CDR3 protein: CASTDRGAYEQYF
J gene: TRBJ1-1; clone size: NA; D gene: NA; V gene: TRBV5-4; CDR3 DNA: TGTGCCAGCAGCGGGGCGGGGTCTGAAGCTTTCTTT; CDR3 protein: CASSGAGSEAFF
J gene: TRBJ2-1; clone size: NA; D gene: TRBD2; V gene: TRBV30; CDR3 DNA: TGTGCCTGGAGTATCCTAGCGGGAGTTTCGAATGAGCAGTTCTTC; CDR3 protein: CAWSILAGVSNEQFF
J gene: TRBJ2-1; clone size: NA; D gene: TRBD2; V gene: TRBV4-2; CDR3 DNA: TGTGCCAGCCAATCAAGAGGTTCTAGCGGGAAATACAATGAGCAGTTCTTC; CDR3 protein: CASQSRGSSGKYNEQFF
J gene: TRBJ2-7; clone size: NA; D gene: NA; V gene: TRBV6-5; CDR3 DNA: TGTGCCAGCAGTTCTCACAGCTCCTACGAGCAGTACTTC; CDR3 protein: CASSSHSSYEQYF
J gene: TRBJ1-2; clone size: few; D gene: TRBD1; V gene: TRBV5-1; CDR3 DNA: TGCGCCAGCATGGGACAGACACCGACTGGCTACACCTTC; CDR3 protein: CASMGQTPTGYTF
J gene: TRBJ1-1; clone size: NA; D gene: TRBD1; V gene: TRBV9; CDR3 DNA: TGTGCCAGCTCCATTACAGGGGCCACTGAAGCTTTCTTT; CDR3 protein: CASSITGATEAFF
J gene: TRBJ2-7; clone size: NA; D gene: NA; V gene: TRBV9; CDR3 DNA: TGTGCCAGCAGCGACGGACATGGTCTAACCTACGAGCAGTACTTC; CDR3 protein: CASSDGHGLTYEQYF
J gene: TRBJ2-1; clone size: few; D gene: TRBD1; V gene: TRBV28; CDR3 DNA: TGTGCCAGCAGTGCCCGGGACAGGGAGGTTAATGAGCAGTTCTTC; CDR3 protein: CASSARDREVNEQFF
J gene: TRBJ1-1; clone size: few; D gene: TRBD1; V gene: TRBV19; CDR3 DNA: TGTGCCAGTAAGGACAGGGAGGACACTGAAGCTTTCTTT; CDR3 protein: CASKDREDTEAFF
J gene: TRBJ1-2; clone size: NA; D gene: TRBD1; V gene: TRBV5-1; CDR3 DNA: TGCGCCAGCAGCTTGGGTTCGGGACAGATTGGTAATACCTTC; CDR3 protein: CASSLGSGQIGNTF
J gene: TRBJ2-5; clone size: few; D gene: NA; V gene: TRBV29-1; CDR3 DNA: TGCAGCGTTGAAGATCCAGCAGGGCCACAAGAGACCCAGTACTTC; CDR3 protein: CSVEDPAGPQETQYF
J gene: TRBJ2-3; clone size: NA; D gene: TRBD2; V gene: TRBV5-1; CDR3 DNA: TGCGCCAGCAGCTCAGCGGGAGAGGATACGCAGTATTTT; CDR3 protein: CASSSAGEDTQYF
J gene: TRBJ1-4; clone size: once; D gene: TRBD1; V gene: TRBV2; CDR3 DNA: TGTGCCAGCAGTCCGGACAGGGATGATGAAAAACTGTTTTTT; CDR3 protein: CASSPDRDDEKLFF
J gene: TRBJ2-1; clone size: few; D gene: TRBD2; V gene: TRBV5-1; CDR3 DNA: TGCGCCAGCAGCTTGGAGACTAGCGGGAGGGGAAAGTTCTTC; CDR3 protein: CASSLETSGRGKFF
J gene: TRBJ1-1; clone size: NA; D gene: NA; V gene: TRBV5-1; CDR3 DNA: TGCGCCAGCAGCTCCAATGGGGGGAGTGGGGCTTTCTTT; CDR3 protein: CASSSNGGSGAFF
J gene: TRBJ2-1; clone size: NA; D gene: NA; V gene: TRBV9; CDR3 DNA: TGTGCCAGCAGCCAGGAAGACATCAGGGACAATGAGCAGTTCTTC; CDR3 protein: CASSQEDIRDNEQFF
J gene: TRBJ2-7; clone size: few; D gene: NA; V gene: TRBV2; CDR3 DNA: TGTGCCAGCAGCACCCTAGGAGGGGTGGGTGGCGAGCAGTACTTC; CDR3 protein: CASSTLGGVGGEQYF
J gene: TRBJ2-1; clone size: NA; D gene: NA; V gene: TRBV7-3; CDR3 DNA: TGTGCCAGCAGCTTAATGGGCGGGTATTCCTACAATGAGCAGTTCTTC; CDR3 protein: CASSLMGGYSYNEQFF
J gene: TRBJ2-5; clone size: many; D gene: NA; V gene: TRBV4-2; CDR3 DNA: TGTGCCAGCAGCCAAGACTGGAGTGGAAAGACCCAGTACTTC; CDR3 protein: CASSQDWSGKTQYF
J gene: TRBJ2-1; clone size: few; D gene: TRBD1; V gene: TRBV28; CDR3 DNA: TGTGCCAGCAGAACCGTTACGGGACAGGGGGCTCGGAATGAGCAGTTCTTC; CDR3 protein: CASRTVTGQGARNEQFF
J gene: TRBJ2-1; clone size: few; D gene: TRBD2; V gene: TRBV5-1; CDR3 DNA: TGCGCCAGCAGCTTTCTAGCGGGCTATGAGCAGTTCTTC; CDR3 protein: CASSFLAGYEQFF
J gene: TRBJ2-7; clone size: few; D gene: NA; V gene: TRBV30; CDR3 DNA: TGTGCCTGGATGACGCGGAGCGGCTACGAGCAGTACTTC; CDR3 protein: CAWMTRSGYEQYF
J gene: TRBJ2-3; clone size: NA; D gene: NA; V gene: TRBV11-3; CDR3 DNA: TGTGCCAGCAGCTTAGGTGTGGAGGAGGACACAGATACGCAGTATTTT; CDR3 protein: CASSLGVEEDTDTQYF
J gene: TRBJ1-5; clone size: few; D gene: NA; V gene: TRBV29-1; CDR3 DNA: TGCAGCGTTCGGACAAGCCTCAATCAGCCCCAGCATTTT; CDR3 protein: CSVRTSLNQPQHF
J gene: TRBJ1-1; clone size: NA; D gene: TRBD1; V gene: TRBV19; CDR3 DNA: TGTGCCAGTAGTGTCAGGGGGCAGTTCTCTGAAGCTTTCTTT; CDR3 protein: CASSVRGQFSEAFF
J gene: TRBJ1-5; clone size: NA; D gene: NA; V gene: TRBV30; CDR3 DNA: TGTGCCTGGAGTGTAGGGCAGGGGTTTTTGAGCAATCAGCCCCAGCATTTT; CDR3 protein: CAWSVGQGFLSNQPQHF
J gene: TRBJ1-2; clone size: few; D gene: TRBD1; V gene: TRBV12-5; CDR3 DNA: TGTGCTAGTGGCCCCCCCGGGCAGGGGGCGCGGCGAGGCTACACCTTC; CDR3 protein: CASGPPGQGARRGYTF
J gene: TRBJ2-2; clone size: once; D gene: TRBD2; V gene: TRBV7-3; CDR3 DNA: TGTGCCAGCAGACGGGACTATACATCCGGGGAGCTGTTTTTT; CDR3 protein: CASRRDYTSGELFF
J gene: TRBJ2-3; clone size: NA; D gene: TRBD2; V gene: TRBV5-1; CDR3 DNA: TGCGCCAGCAGCAATTGGGCTAGCGGGACCACAGATACGCAGTATTTT; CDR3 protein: CASSNWASGTTDTQYF
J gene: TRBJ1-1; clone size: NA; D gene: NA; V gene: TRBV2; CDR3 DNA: TGTGCCAGCGGCGCCTCAGGGAACACTGAAGCTTTCTTT; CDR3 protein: CASGASGNTEAFF
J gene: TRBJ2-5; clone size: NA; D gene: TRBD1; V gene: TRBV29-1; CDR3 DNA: TGCAGCGTCGGCATAAAACAGGGGGCCCAAGAGACCCAGTACTTC; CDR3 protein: CSVGIKQGAQETQYF
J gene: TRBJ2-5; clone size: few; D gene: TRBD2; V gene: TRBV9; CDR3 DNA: TGTGCCAGCAGCGTAGGCCTAGCGGGAGGTCGAGAGACCCAGTACTTC; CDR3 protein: CASSVGLAGGRETQYF
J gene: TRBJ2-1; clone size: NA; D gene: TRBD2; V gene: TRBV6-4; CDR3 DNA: TGTGCCAGCAGTGACTCCAGCGGGAGGGCCGGTGAGCAGTTCTTC; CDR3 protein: CASSDSSGRAGEQFF
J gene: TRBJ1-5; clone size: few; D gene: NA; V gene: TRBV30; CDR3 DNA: TGTGCCTGGAACTTAGGGGGGGAGAATCAGCCCCAGCATTTT; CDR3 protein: CAWNLGGENQPQHF
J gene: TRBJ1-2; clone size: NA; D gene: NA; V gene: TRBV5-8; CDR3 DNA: TGTGCCAGCACCCCTTCGGGGATAGAGGGCTACACCTTC; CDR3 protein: CASTPSGIEGYTF
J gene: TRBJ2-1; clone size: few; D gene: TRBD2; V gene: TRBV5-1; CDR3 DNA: TGCGCCAGCAGCTTGCCGACGGGAGGGGGAGAGCAGTTCTTC; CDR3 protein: CASSLPTGGGEQFF
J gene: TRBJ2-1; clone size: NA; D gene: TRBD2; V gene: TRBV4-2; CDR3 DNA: TGTGCCAGCAGCCAAGTTGCAACGGGGGGGAATGAGCAGTTCTTC; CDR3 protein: CASSQVATGGNEQFF
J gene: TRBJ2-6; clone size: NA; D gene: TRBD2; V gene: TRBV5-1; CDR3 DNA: TGCGCCAGCAGCTTGGGGCTAGCGGGAGGTAGGACTTCTGGGGCCAACGTCCTGACTTTC; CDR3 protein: CASSLGLAGGRTSGANVLTF
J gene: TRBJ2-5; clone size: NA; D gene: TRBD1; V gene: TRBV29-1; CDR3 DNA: TGCAGCGTTGAGAAACAGGGGCTCCAAGAGACCCAGTACTTC; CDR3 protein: CSVEKQGLQETQYF
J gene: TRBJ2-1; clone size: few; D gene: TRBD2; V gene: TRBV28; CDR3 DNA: TGTGCCAGCAGTTCCCCTAGCGGGAGGGCCCCCTACAATGAGCAGTTCTTC; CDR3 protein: CASSSPSGRAPYNEQFF
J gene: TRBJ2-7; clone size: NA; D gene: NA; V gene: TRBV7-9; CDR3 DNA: TGTGCCAGCAGCTCCCCAGGACTACCCTACGAGCAGTACTTC; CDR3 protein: CASSSPGLPYEQYF
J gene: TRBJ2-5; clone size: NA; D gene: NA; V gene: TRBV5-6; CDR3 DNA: TGTGCCAGCAGCTTAACCGGGTTGGCGGAGTACTTC; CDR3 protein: CASSLTGLAEYF